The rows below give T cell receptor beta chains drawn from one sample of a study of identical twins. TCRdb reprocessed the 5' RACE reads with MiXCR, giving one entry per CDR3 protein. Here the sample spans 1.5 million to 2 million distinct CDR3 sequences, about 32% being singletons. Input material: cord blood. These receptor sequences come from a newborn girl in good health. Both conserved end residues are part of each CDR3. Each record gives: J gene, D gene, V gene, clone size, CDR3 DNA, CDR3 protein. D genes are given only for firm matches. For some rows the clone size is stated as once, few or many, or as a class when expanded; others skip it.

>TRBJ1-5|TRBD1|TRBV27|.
TGTGCCAGCAGTTTAATCGCAGGGGGGAATCAGCCCCAGCATTTT
CASSLIAGGNQPQHF
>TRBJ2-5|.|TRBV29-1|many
TGCAGCGTTGGTAAACGCATGCAAGAGACCCAGTACTTC
CSVGKRMQETQYF
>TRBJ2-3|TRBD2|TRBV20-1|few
TGCAGTGCTAGAGATCGATCTAGCGGTAGGGATACGCAGTATTTT
CSARDRSSGRDTQYF
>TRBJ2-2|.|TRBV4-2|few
TGTGCCAGCAGCCATTTGGGGAATAAGGGAGACGGGGAGCTGTTTTTT
CASSHLGNKGDGELFF
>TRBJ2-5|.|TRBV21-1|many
TGTGCCAGCAAACCTCAGTCGATCGCCCAGTACTTC
CASKPQSIAQYF
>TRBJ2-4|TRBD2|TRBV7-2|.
TGTGCCAGCAGCTTAGAGTTCGGGGGGGCCAAAAACATTCAGTACTTC
CASSLEFGGAKNIQYF
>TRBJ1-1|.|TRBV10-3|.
TGTGCCATCAGTGAGTTACAGGGCACTGAAGCTTTCTTT
CAISELQGTEAFF
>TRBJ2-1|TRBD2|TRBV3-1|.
TGTGCCAGCAGCCAAGGCGTTCTAGCGGGAGGTGGACATGAGCAGTTCTTC
CASSQGVLAGGGHEQFF
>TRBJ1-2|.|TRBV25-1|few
TGTGCCAGCAGGCAAGGGACGGATGGCTACACCTTC
CASRQGTDGYTF
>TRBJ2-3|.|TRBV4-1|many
TGCGCCAGCAGCCAACTAGCAGATACGCAGTATTTT
CASSQLADTQYF
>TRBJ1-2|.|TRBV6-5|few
TGTGCCAGCAGCTCCGGACAGAGTCTTAACTATGGCTACACCTTC
CASSSGQSLNYGYTF
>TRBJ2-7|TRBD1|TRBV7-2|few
TGTGCCAGCAGCACTACGGGACAGGGCTACGAGCAGTACTTC
CASSTTGQGYEQYF
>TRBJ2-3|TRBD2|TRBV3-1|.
TGTGCCAGCAGCCAAGATAGAAGACTAGCGGGACGGAGCACAGATACGCAGTATTTT
CASSQDRRLAGRSTDTQYF
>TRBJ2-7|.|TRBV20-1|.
TGCAGTGCGCCGTGGACACAGAGCTCCTACGAGCAGTACTTC
CSAPWTQSSYEQYF
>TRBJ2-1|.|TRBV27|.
TGTGCCAGCAGTTTCCTAGCGTATTCCTACAATGAGCAGTTCTTC
CASSFLAYSYNEQFF
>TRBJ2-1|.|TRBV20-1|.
TGCAGTGCTCGTTTGGCTACGAGGGAACACAATGAGCAGTTCTTC
CSARLATREHNEQFF
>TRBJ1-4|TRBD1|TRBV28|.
TGTGCCAGCAGTTCAGGACAGGTCGGGGGTGAAAAACTGTTTTTT
CASSSGQVGGEKLFF
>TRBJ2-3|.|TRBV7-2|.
TGTGCCAGCAGCACCAGACACACCACAGATACGCAGTATTTT
CASSTRHTTDTQYF
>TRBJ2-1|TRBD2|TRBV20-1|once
TGCAGTGCTAGAGATGATAGCGGGGGGTCTTTCTACGAGCAGTTCTTC
CSARDDSGGSFYEQFF
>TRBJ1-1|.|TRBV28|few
TGTGCCAGCAGTTTACCTCGACATTCGAACACTGAAGCTTTCTTT
CASSLPRHSNTEAFF
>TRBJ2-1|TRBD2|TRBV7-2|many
TGTGCCAGCAGCTTAAGCGGGACTACCTACAATGAGCAGTTCTTC
CASSLSGTTYNEQFF
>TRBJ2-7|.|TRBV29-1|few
TGCAGCGGGAACAGATACAATGAGCAGTACTTC
CSGNRYNEQYF
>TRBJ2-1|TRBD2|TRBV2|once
TGTGCCAGCAGTGGGGCTAGCGGGGGGCTGAATGAGCAGTTCTTC
CASSGASGGLNEQFF
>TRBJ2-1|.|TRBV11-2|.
TGTGCCAGCCCCGGGCGAGGGAAGAATGAGCAGTTCTTC
CASPGRGKNEQFF
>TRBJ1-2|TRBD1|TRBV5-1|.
TGCGCCAGCAGCTTGAGCCCCTGGGACAGCTTTAACTATGGCTACACCTTC
CASSLSPWDSFNYGYTF
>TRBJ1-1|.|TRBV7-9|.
TGTGCCAGCAGCCAAATAGGGGGGGGCGCCTGGGACACTGAAGCTTTCTTT
CASSQIGGGAWDTEAFF
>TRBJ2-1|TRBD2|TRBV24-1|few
TGTGCCACCAGTGACCTGGGACTAGCGGGGAACAATGAGCAGTTCTTC
CATSDLGLAGNNEQFF
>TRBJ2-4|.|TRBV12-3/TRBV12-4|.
TGTGCCAGCAGTTTAGTGGGGTTTCCAGCCAAAAACATTCAGTACTTC
CASSLVGFPAKNIQYF
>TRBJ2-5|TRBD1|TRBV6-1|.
TGTGCCAGCAGTGACTACGGACAGGGGGAGCAGTACTTC
CASSDYGQGEQYF
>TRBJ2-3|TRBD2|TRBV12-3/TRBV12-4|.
TGTGCCAGCAGTTTAGGGATACTAACTAGCGGGGGGGCAGATACGCAGTATTTT
CASSLGILTSGGADTQYF
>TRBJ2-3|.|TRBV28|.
TGTGCCAGCAGCGTGCCAGGTAGCACAGATACGCAGTATTTT
CASSVPGSTDTQYF
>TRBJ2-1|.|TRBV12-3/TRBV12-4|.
TGTGCCAGCGTTAAGGACCCCTACAATGAGCAGTTCTTC
CASVKDPYNEQFF
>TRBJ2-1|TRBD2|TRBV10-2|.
TGCGCCAGCAGGCGAACCGGGACTAGCGTCTACAATGAGCAGTTCTTC
CASRRTGTSVYNEQFF
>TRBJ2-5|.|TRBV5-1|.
TGCGCCAGCGGCTTGGATCCCCAAGAGACCCAGTACTTC
CASGLDPQETQYF
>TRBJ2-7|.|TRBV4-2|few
TGTGCCAGCAGCCAAGATGCCTTCTTGTACGAGCAGTACTTC
CASSQDAFLYEQYF
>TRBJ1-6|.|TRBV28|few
TGTGCCAGCAGTTTTAGCGGGGCATATAATTCACCCCTCCACTTT
CASSFSGAYNSPLHF
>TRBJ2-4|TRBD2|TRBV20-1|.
TGCAGTGCTAGTCCGGCTGAGCGGGGTGGAAACATTCAGTACTTC
CSASPAERGGNIQYF
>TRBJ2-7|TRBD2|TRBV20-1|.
TGCAGTGCTACGGGACTAGCGACCTACGAGCAGTACTTC
CSATGLATYEQYF
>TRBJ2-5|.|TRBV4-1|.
TGCGCCCCCAGGGCATGCCAAGAGACCCAGTACTTC
CAPRACQETQYF
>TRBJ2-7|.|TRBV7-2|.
TGTGCCAGCAGCTTAGAGCCGCAGGGTTTTGAGCAGTACTTC
CASSLEPQGFEQYF
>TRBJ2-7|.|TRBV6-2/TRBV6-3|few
TGTGCCACCCTATCAGGAGGCTACGAGCAGTACTTC
CATLSGGYEQYF
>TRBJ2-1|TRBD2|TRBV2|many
TGTGCCAGCAGTCAGCGGGAGAGCTACAATGAGCAGTTCTTC
CASSQRESYNEQFF
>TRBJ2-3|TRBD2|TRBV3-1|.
TGTGCCAGCAGCCGGGCAATAGCGGGGGCCCCCGAGTATTTT
CASSRAIAGAPEYF
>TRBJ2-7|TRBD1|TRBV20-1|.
TGCAGTGCTATCGACAGGGTTGGCCTCTACAATGAGCAGTACTTC
CSAIDRVGLYNEQYF
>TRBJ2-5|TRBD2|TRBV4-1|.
TGCGCCAGCAGCCAAGATACTAGCGGGAGCATGTACGAGCGGTACTTC
CASSQDTSGSMYERYF
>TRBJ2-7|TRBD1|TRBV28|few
TGTGCCACCCGGACAGGGCAAGTCTACGAGCAGTACTTC
CATRTGQVYEQYF
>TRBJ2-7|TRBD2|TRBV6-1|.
TGTGCCAGCAGTCATAGACTAGCGGACTCCTACGAGCAGTACTTC
CASSHRLADSYEQYF
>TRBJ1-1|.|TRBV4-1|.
TGCGCCAGCAGCGCCCCCGGGAGGGGTCGGACTGAAGCTTTCTTT
CASSAPGRGRTEAFF
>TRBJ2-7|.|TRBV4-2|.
TGTGCCAGCAGCCCAGGGCCGAGTTCCGAGCAGTACTTC
CASSPGPSSEQYF